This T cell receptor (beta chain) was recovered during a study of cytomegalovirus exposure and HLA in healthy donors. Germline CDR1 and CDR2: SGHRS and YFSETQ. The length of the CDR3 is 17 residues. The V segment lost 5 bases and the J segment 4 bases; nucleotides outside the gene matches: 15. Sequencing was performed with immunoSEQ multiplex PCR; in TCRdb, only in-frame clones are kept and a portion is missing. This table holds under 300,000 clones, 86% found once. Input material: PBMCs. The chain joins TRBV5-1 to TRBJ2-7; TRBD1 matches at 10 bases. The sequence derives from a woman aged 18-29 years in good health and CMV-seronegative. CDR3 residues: CASSIFQWDRGTYEQYF. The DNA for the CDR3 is TGCGCCAGCAGTATATTTCAGTGGGACAGGGGAACGTACGAGCAGTACTTC.